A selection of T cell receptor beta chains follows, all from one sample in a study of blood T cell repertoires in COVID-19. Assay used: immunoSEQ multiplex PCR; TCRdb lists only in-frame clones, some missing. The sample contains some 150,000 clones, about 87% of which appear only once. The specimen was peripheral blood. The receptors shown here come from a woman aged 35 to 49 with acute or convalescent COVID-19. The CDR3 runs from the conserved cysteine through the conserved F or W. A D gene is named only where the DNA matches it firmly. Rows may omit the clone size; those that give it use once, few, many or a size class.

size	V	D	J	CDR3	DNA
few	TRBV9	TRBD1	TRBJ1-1	CASSVGQGAVTEAFF	TGTGCCAGCAGCGTAGGTCAGGGGGCGGTCACTGAAGCTTTCTTT
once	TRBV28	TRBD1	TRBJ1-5	CASSLPTGQNNQPQHF	TGTGCCAGCAGTTTACCTACGGGACAGAATAATCAGCCCCAGCATTTT
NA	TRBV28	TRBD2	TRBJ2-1	CASRPGTSYNEQFF	TGTGCCAGCAGGCCCGGGACTAGCTACAATGAGCAGTTCTTC
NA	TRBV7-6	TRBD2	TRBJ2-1	CASSSPLGGLAGGAYNEQFF	TGTGCCAGCAGCTCCCCGCTTGGGGGACTAGCGGGAGGGGCCTACAATGAGCAGTTCTTC
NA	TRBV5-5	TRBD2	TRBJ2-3	CASSLAGLVDTQYF	TGTGCCAGCAGCTTGGCCGGACTAGTGGATACGCAGTATTTT
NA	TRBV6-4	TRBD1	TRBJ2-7	CASSDGRDRDAYEQYF	TGTGCCAGCAGTGATGGGCGGGACAGGGACGCCTACGAGCAGTACTTC
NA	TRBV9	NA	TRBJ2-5	CASSPDAGKETQYF	TGTGCCAGCAGCCCCGATGCGGGGAAGGAGACCCAGTACTTC
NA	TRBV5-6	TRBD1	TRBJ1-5	CASSFTGDQPQHF	TGTGCCAGCAGCTTTACAGGGGATCAGCCCCAGCATTTT
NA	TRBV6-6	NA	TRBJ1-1	CASSYSGQNEAFF	TGTGCCAGCAGTTACTCGGGGCAGAATGAAGCTTTCTTT
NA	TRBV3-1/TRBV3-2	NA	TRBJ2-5	CASSQAGGPAETQYF	TGTGCCAGCAGCCAAGCCGGGGGTCCTGCAGAGACCCAGTACTTC
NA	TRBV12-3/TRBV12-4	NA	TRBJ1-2	CASSLTALYGYTF	TGTGCCAGCAGTTTGACAGCTCTCTATGGCTACACCTTC
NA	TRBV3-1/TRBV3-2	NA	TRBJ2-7	CASSARRGPYEQYF	TGTGCCAGCAGCGCCCGCAGGGGACCCTACGAGCAGTACTTC
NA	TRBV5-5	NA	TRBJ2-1	CASSLTGQEQFF	TGTGCCAGCAGCCTTACAGGTCAGGAGCAGTTCTTC
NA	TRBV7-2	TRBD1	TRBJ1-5	CASSLVHSTGQINQPQHF	TGTGCCAGCAGCTTAGTCCATTCTACGGGACAGATCAATCAGCCCCAGCATTTT
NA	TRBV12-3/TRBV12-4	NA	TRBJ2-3	CASMETDTQYF	TGTGCCAGCATGGAGACGGATACGCAGTATTTT
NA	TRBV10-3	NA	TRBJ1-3	CAISEIRQLSGNTIYF	TGTGCCATCAGTGAGATCAGACAACTCTCTGGAAACACCATATATTTT
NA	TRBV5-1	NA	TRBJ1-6	CASSLEFGNSPLHF	TGCGCCAGCAGCTTGGAGTTCGGTAATTCACCCCTCCACTTT
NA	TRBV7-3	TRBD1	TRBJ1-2	CASSGRDRVFPSGYTF	TGTGCCAGCAGCGGCCGGGACAGGGTCTTTCCTAGTGGCTACACCTTC
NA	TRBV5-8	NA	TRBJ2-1	CASSLREADEQFF	TGTGCCAGCAGCTTGAGGGAAGCGGATGAGCAGTTCTTC
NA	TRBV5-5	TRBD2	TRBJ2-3	CASSRTSVSTDTQYF	TGTGCCAGCAGCCGGACTAGCGTGAGCACAGATACGCAGTATTTT
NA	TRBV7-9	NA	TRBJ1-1	CASSFGVANTEAFF	TGTGCCAGCAGCTTCGGGGTGGCGAACACTGAAGCTTTCTTT
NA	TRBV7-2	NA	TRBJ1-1	CASSQMGTPGGAFF	TGTGCCAGCAGCCAGATGGGGACACCAGGCGGGGCTTTCTTT
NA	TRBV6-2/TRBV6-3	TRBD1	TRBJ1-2	CASSSHRQGSDYGYTF	TGTGCCAGCAGTTCCCACAGACAGGGTTCGGACTATGGCTACACCTTC
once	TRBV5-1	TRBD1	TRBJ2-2	CASSPRDRVPTGELFF	TGCGCCAGCAGCCCCCGGGACAGGGTTCCCACCGGGGAGCTGTTTTTT
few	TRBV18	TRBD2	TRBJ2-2	CASSPRLAETGELFF	TGTGCCAGCTCACCACGGCTAGCGGAAACCGGGGAGCTGTTTTTT
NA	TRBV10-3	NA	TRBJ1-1	CAISELLPGQGPNTEAFF	TGTGCCATCAGTGAGTTGCTCCCTGGGCAGGGGCCGAACACTGAAGCTTTCTTT
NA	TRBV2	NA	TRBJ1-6	CASSRGNNSPLHF	TGTGCCAGCAGCAGGGGTAATAATTCACCCCTCCACTTT
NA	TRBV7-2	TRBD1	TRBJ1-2	CASSLEQGAQYGYTF	TGTGCCAGCAGCTTAGAACAGGGGGCGCAATATGGCTACACCTTC
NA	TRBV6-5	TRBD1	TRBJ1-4	CASSYTWDRGIEKLFF	TGTGCCAGCAGTTACACCTGGGACAGGGGAATTGAAAAACTGTTTTTT
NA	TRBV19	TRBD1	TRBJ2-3	CASSPRPGTGGTDTQYF	TGTGCCAGTAGTCCCCGGCCTGGGACAGGGGGGACCGATACGCAGTATTTT
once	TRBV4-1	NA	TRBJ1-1	CASREGVLKNAEAFF	TGCGCCAGCAGGGAAGGGGTCCTCAAAAACGCTGAAGCTTTCTTT
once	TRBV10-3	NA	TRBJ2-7	CAIKSGQTGSYEQYF	TGTGCCATCAAATCGGGACAAACAGGGTCCTACGAGCAGTACTTC
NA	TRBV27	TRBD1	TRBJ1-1	CASSEVRGVTEAFF	TGTGCCAGCAGTGAGGTCAGGGGGGTAACTGAAGCTTTCTTT
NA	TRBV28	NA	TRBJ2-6	CASSLMPGASGANVLTF	TGTGCCAGCAGTTTAATGCCAGGGGCGAGCGGGGCCAACGTCCTGACTTTC
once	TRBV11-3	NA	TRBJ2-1	CASSLDPGEQFF	TGTGCCAGCAGCTTAGACCCGGGAGAGCAGTTCTTC
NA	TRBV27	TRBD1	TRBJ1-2	CASSLSPTGGDGYTF	TGTGCCAGCAGTTTAAGTCCCACAGGGGGCGATGGCTACACCTTC
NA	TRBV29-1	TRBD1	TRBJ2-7	CSVEGRDRGAEGYEQYF	TGCAGCGTTGAAGGCCGGGACAGGGGAGCGGAGGGTTACGAGCAGTACTTC
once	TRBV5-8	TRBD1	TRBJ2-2	CASSLPGQINTGELFF	TGTGCCAGCAGCCTACCGGGACAGATCAACACCGGGGAGCTGTTTTTT
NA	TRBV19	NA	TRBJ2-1	CASSIGRGGYNEQFF	TGTGCCAGTAGTATAGGGAGGGGGGGGTACAATGAGCAGTTCTTC
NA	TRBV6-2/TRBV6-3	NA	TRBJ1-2	CASSYSIAESYTF	TGTGCCAGCAGTTACTCGATAGCGGAAAGCTACACCTTC
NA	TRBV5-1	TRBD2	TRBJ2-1	CASCGGGALNEQFF	TGCGCCAGCTGTGGCGGGGGGGCCTTGAATGAGCAGTTCTTC
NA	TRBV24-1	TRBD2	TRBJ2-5	CATGSGGKKETQYF	TGTGCCACCGGTAGCGGGGGGAAGAAAGAGACCCAGTACTTC
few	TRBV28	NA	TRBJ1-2	CASSLISPSTTYGYTF	TGTGCCAGCAGTTTAATTTCGCCCTCGACTACCTATGGCTACACCTTC
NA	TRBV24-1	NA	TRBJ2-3	CATSDRLYTQYF	TGTGCCACCAGTGATCGACTTTATACGCAGTATTTT
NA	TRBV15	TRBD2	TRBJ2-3	CATSRRTSGRDTQYF	TGTGCCACCAGCAGGAGGACTAGCGGGAGAGATACGCAGTATTTT
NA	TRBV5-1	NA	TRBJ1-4	CASSLGTVLDEKLFF	TGCGCCAGCAGCTTGGGGACCGTACTAGATGAAAAACTGTTTTTT
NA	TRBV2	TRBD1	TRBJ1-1	CASRVQGASVEAFF	TGTGCCAGCAGGGTACAGGGGGCAAGTGTTGAAGCTTTCTTT
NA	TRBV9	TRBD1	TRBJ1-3	CASTTGEGFSGNTIYF	TGTGCCAGCACGACAGGGGAAGGGTTCTCTGGAAACACCATATATTTT
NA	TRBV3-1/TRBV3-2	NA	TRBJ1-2	CASRPGLVYGYTF	TGTGCCAGCAGGCCAGGGTTAGTCTATGGCTACACCTTC
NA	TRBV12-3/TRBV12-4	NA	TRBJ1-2	CASSLTVDYGYTF	TGTGCCAGCAGTTTGACAGTAGACTATGGCTACACCTTC
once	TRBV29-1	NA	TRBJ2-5	CSVYRAGETQYF	TGCAGCGTTTACAGGGCTGGGGAGACCCAGTACTTC
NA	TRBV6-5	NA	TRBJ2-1	CASSYSRVYNEQFF	TGTGCCAGCAGTTACTCCCGGGTATACAATGAGCAGTTCTTC
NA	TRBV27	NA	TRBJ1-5	CASSFLRGQPQHF	TGTGCCAGCAGTTTTTTGCGGGGGCAGCCCCAGCATTTT
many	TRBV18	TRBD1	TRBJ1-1	CASSPPATGGTEAFF	TGTGCCAGCTCACCACCGGCGACAGGGGGGACTGAAGCTTTCTTT